This entry lists 2 T cell receptor beta chains sequenced from one sample in a study of Ad26.COV2.S vaccination and SARS-CoV-2 variants. Produced via immunoSEQ multiplex PCR; TCRdb's table is partial and in-frame only. Found here are about 350,000 clones, 80% to 90% of them singletons; the top ten hold around 4.5%. The treatment is: around 19 received Ad26.COV2.S at low or high dose, single or two shots; about 5 received placebo; per-sample allocation not given. Samples were taken on day 63 after the first vaccine or placebo injection. Sequenced material: peripheral blood, taken in a trial of Ad26.COV2.S vaccine versus placebo. The receptors come from a person aged 18-60 years who received the Ad26.COV2.S COVID-19 vaccine or a placebo.

This chain joins TRBV5-5 and TRBJ1-5; TRBD1 aligns across 7 bases. Germline lookup yields CDR1 SGHKS and CDR2 YYEKEE (reference sequence). The CDR3 runs 15 residues. With 4 bases clipped from V and 6 bases from J, the junction kept 10 bases outside the gene matches. The CDR3 is CASSKDLGGGQPQHF. The CDR3, as DNA: TGTGCCAGCAGCAAGGACCTAGGGGGCGGTCAGCCCCAGCATTTT.

V usage is TRBV2 and J usage is TRBJ1-5; the D is unclear. V gave up 6 bases and J gave up 4 bases, with 10 bases separating them. The CDR3 runs 13 residues. Germline V gene lookup returns CDR1 SNHLY and CDR2 FYNNEI. The CDR3 sequence: CASRRANNQPQHF. In nucleotides, the CDR3 is TGTGCCAGCAGACGGGCGAATAATCAGCCCCAGCATTTT.